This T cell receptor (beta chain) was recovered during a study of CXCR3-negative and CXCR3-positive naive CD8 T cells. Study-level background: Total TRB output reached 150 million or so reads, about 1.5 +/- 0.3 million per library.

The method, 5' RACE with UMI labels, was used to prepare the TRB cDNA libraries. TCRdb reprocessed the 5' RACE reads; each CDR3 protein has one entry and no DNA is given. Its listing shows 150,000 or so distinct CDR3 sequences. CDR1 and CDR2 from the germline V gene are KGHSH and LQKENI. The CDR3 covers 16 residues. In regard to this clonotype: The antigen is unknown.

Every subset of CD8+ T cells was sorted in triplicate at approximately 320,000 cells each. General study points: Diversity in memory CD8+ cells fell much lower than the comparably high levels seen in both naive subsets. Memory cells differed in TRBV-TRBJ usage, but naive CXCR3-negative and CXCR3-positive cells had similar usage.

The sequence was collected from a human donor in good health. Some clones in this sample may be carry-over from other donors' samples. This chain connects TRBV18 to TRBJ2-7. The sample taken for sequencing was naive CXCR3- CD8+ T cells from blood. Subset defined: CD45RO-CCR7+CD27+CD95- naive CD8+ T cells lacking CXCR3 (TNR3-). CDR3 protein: CASSPRKGSDSYEQYF.